Following are 20 T cell receptor beta chains from one sample sequenced in a study of T cells in Graves' hyperthyroidism and ophthalmopathy. Amplified regions were TCR beta CDR3 sequences from RNA transcripts. A first-round RT-PCR of the TCR CDR3 used the HTBI primer set. A single record per CDR3 protein comes from TCRdb applying MiXCR to the multiplex PCR reads. The table records about 500,000 distinct CDR3 sequences, roughly 15% of them present only once. Sequencing used blood. These receptors all come from a woman aged 25 to 45 with Graves' ophthalmopathy.

The rearrangement joins TRBV5-4 to TRBJ2-2, with TRBD1 matching 10 bases. The CDR3 runs to 15 residues. With 3 bases clipped from V and 4 bases from J, the junction kept 3 bases outside the gene matches. Germline values: CDR1 SGHNT, CDR2 YYREEE (reference sequence). CDR3 sequence reads: CASSSDRGLTGELFF. The CDR3 nucleotides are TGTGCCAGCAGCTCCGACAGGGGGCTCACCGGGGAGCTGTTTTTT.

This chain connects TRBV28 to TRBJ2-1, with 7 bases identical to TRBD2. CDR3 length: 15 amino acids. Per germline, CDR1 MDHEN and CDR2 SYDVKM. Trimming cost V 6 bases and J 5 bases; bases outside gene matches: 10. The chain's CDR3 is CASRGGGGGDNEQFF. The CDR3 nucleotides are TGTGCCAGCAGGGGGGGGGGTGGGGGGGACAATGAGCAGTTCTTC.

This clonotype occurred once. The chain is built from TRBV15 and TRBJ2-2; 7 bases match TRBD2. Unmatched junction bases numbered 8, after V lost 1 base and J lost 6 bases. There are 16 residues in the CDR3. Per the germline V gene, CDR1 is LNHNV and CDR2 is YYDKDF (reference sequence). CDR3 region: CATSRVRDYPSGELFF. The CDR3 coding sequence is TGTGCCACCAGCAGAGTCCGGGACTACCCATCCGGGGAGCTGTTTTTT.

For this clonotype: This may arise from a read error, as a much more abundant clone is one base away. V gene TRBV20-1 combines with J gene TRBJ2-1, with 16 bases fitting TRBD2. The length of the CDR3 is 16 residues. Germline V gene data show CDR1 as DFQATT and CDR2 as SNEGSKA (reference sequence). The CDR3 DNA follows: TGCAGTGCTAGCGGGACTAGCGGGAGGGCCGGCAATGGGCAGTTCTTC. It specifies CSASGTSGRAGNGQFF.

This clonotype was recorded a few times. V is TRBV2 and J is TRBJ2-7, with D possibly being TRBD2 (6 bases). Per germline, CDR1 SNHLY and CDR2 FYNNEI. Trimming shortened V by 6 bases and J by 6 bases, and 15 bases separated the two germline ends. CDR3 length equals 13 residues. CDR3: CASSGGLGGEQYF. In DNA form, the CDR3 reads TGTGCCAGCAGCGGAGGTTTGGGGGGCGAGCAGTACTTC.

In its sample, this clonotype was seen many times. This sequence joins TRBV6-1 and TRBJ1-2; 10 bases map to TRBD1. Germline lookup yields CDR1 MNHNS and CDR2 SASEGT. This CDR3 has 16 residues. V was clipped by 6 bases and J by 4 bases; unmatched bases: 11. The CDR3 loop is CASRPPRQGASYGYTF. The CDR3 bases are TGTGCCAGCAGACCACCCCGACAGGGGGCCAGCTATGGCTACACCTTC.

This clonotype was seen at least ten times. Sequence at one end of the junction differs from germline and may be a read error. The chain is built from TRBV7-7 and TRBJ2-3; D may be TRBD1 (6 bases). CDR1 is SSHAT, CDR2 FNYEAQ, per germline (reference sequence). This CDR3 is 15 amino acids long. Here the CDR3 reads CASSFGQGITDTQYF. The CDR3 DNA reads TGTGCTAGCAGCTTCGGTCAGGGGATCACAGATACGCAGTATTTT.

This clonotype was seen repeatedly, ten times or more. This rearrangement joins TRBV6-1 to TRBJ2-7; D is perhaps TRBD1 (5 bases). The CDR3 is 13 residues long. Trimming shortened V by 6 bases and J by 6 bases, and 15 bases separated the two germline ends. The germline V gene encodes CDR1 MNHNS and CDR2 SASEGT. CDR3: CASSPGRASEQYF. The CDR3 DNA reads as TGTGCCAGCAGCCCCGGCAGGGCAAGCGAGCAGTACTTC.

This clonotype was seen more than once but under ten times. The chain uses TRBV27 and TRBJ1-5; no clear D gene. This CDR3 comprises 15 residues. The germline gives CDR1 MNHEY, CDR2 SMNVEV (reference sequence). V gave up 3 bases and J gave up 4 bases, with 13 bases separating them. The chain's CDR3 is CASSFGEAGNQPQHF. In nucleotides, the CDR3 is TGTGCCAGCAGTTTTGGGGAGGCCGGGAATCAGCCCCAGCATTTT.

The chain recombines TRBV28 with TRBJ2-7, with D possibly matching TRBD1 (5 bases). Germline values: CDR1 MDHEN, CDR2 SYDVKM. CDR3 size: 13 residues. V lost 8 bases and J lost 3, with 14 bases in between. The chain's CDR3 is CASLGTGHYEQYF. In DNA form, the CDR3 reads TGTGCCAGCCTCGGCACAGGACACTACGAGCAGTACTTC. The whole variable domain, remainder taken from reference TRBV28 and TRBJ2-7, is DVKVTQSSRYLVKRTGEKVFLECVQDMDHENMFWYRQDPGLGLRLIYFSYDVKMKEKGDIPEGYSVSREKKERFSLILESASTNQTSMYLCASLGTGHYEQYFGPGTRLTVT.

This clonotype was detected many times. The genes are TRBV13 and TRBJ2-1; D perhaps matches TRBD1 (5 bases). Looked up from germline, CDR1 is PRHDT and CDR2 is FYEKMQ (reference sequence). The CDR3 totals 16 residues. The V end lost 3 bases, the J end lost 8 bases, and 20 bases lay between the germline ends. The CDR3 here is CASSLSTGSRDDEQFF. The DNA of the CDR3 is TGTGCCAGCAGCTTGTCCACAGGCTCCCGAGACGATGAGCAGTTCTTC.

V usage is TRBV6-2 or TRBV6-3 and J usage is TRBJ2-7; D is undetermined. Deletions cut 5 bases from V and 5 bases from J, with 10 bases between. The CDR3 totals 12 residues. Germline CDR1 and CDR2: MNHEY and SVGEGT. The CDR3 loop is CASSEMGDEQYF. In DNA form, the CDR3 reads TGTGCCAGCAGTGAAATGGGCGACGAGCAGTACTTC.

The chain has TRBV6-5 and TRBJ2-5; weak D call: TRBD1 (5 bases). V was cut by 6 bases and J by 5 bases, with 13 bases left in between. CDR1 MNHEY and CDR2 SVGAGI come from the germline V gene. The CDR3 runs to 13 residues. The CDR3 DNA is TGTGCCAGCAGCTCCGCAGGGCTGGAGACCCAGTACTTC. The encoded protein is CASSSAGLETQYF.

This clonotype was counted at least ten times. V and J are TRBV6-1 and TRBJ2-3, with D maybe TRBD2 (6 bases). V shed 7 bases and J shed 0 bases, with 20 bases lying between them. The V gene's germline CDR1 is MNHNS and CDR2 SASEGT. The CDR3 covers 17 residues. The CDR3 loop is CASTPNRGIPSTDTQYF. The CDR3 bases are TGTGCCAGCACCCCTAACCGGGGGATCCCTAGCACAGATACGCAGTATTTT.

At least ten counts were recorded for this clonotype. This chain uses TRBV2 with TRBJ1-5; 9 bases agree with TRBD1. Germline trimming cut 7 bases from V and 6 bases from J; bases unmatched to any gene: 4. The CDR3 has 13 amino acids. Germline lookup yields CDR1 SNHLY and CDR2 FYNNEI. CDR3 loop: CASTGQGSQPQHF. The CDR3 region has the DNA TGTGCCAGCACGGGACAGGGTAGTCAGCCCCAGCATTTT.

The chain combines TRBV6-5 with TRBJ2-7, with D tentatively TRBD1 or TRBD2 (5 bases each). The CDR3 extends over 14 amino acids. Germline CDR1 and CDR2: MNHEY and SVGAGI. Between the trimmed V and J ends, which lost 2 bases and 2 bases, there was a span of 10 bases. Here the CDR3 DNA reads TGTGCCAGCAGTTACGCGCAGGGACCCTACGAGCAGTACTTC. It encodes CASSYAQGPYEQYF.

This clonotype has at least ten counts. This rearrangement joins TRBV7-8 to TRBJ2-1; D is uncertain. The V and J ends lost 0 bases and 2 bases respectively, with 14 bases between them. Germline CDR1 is SGHVS and CDR2 is FQNEAQ. The CDR3 sequence is 17 residues long. The CDR3 region has the DNA TGTGCCAGCAGCTTAGCGGCTTTGATGGGGACCTACAATGAGCAGTTCTTC. This encodes CASSLAALMGTYNEQFF.

This clonotype has ten or more counts. The chain joins TRBV6-1 to TRBJ1-5; the match to TRBD1 covers 8 bases. Germline V CDR1 and CDR2: MNHNS, SASEGT. The CDR3 contains 15 residues. V gave up 5 bases and J gave up 0 bases; unmatched junction bases: 3. The CDR3 here is CASSLGQVSNQPQHF. DNA of the CDR3: TGTGCCAGCAGTCTGGGACAGGTTAGCAATCAGCCCCAGCATTTT.

This clonotype has a handful of counts. The chain joins TRBV20-1 to TRBJ2-7; 8 bases match TRBD1. CDR1 DFQATT and CDR2 SNEGSKA come from the germline V gene (reference sequence). CDR3 size: 14 residues. V shed 6 bases, J shed 2 bases, and the junction held 9 bases outside the gene matches. CDR3 region: CSAKTGGRTYEQYF. In nucleotides, the CDR3 is TGCAGTGCCAAAACAGGGGGTAGGACCTACGAGCAGTACTTC.

This chain uses TRBV7-2 with TRBJ1-6, with D unresolved. V was pared by 1 base and J by 10 bases, with 11 bases between. Germline assignment: CDR1 SGHTA and CDR2 FQGNSA. This CDR3 has 14 residues. CDR3 residues: CASSLGLQRSPLHF. The CDR3 bases are TGTGCCAGCAGCTTAGGCTTGCAGAGATCACCCCTCCACTTT.